This is a list of T cell receptor beta chains from one sample in a study of cytomegalovirus exposure and HLA in healthy donors. Here immunoSEQ multiplex PCR was the method, and the copy in TCRdb shows in-frame clones only, minus some. The sample carries about 140,000 clones, 70% recorded once. Material: PBMCs. These receptors were collected from a woman aged 30 to 39 in good health and CMV-seronegative. The CDR3 runs from the conserved cysteine through the conserved F or W. A D gene is named only where the DNA matches it firmly. A row's size may be missing; if present it is once, few, many or a size class.

CASSLHRGAGSYNEQFF,TGTGCCAGCAGCCTGCACAGGGGAGCCGGCTCCTACAATGAGCAGTTCTTC,few,TRBV5-8,TRBJ2-1,TRBD1
CASSYSFREGVQYF,TGTGCCAGCAGTTACTCGTTCCGGGAGGGGGTGCAGTACTTC,few,TRBV6-6,TRBJ2-7,TRBD2
CASSPPGQGGIGNTIYF,TGTGCCAGCTCACCACCGGGGCAGGGTGGAATTGGAAACACCATATATTTT,few,TRBV18,TRBJ1-3,-
CASSPPAGGPHNEQFF,TGTGCCAGCTCACCACCGGCGGGGGGGCCCCACAATGAGCAGTTCTTC,few,TRBV18,TRBJ2-1,TRBD2
CASSPTLGGNQPQHF,TGTGCCAGCAGCCCCACCCTCGGGGGGAATCAGCCCCAGCATTTT,-,TRBV4-2,TRBJ1-5,-
CASSYSSNRGAFF,TGTGCCAGCAGTTACTCCAGTAACAGGGGAGCTTTCTTT,once,TRBV6-5,TRBJ1-1,TRBD1
CASIEGGSAVKNTEAFF,TGTGCCAGCATCGAGGGGGGGAGCGCTGTGAAGAACACTGAAGCTTTCTTT,-,TRBV28,TRBJ1-1,-
CASSIGPGQYSGANVLTF,TGTGCCAGTAGTATAGGACCGGGACAGTACTCTGGGGCCAACGTCCTGACTTTC,few,TRBV19,TRBJ2-6,TRBD1
CASSIQNNEQFF,TGCGCCAGCAGCATTCAAAACAATGAGCAGTTCTTC,-,TRBV5-1,TRBJ2-1,-
CASGLVRDGESSTDTQYF,TGTGCTAGTGGTTTGGTAAGAGACGGGGAATCGAGCACAGATACGCAGTATTTT,once,TRBV12-5,TRBJ2-3,-
CASSPRGRGLNTEAFF,TGTGCCAGCAGCCCCCGAGGCAGGGGGTTGAACACTGAAGCTTTCTTT,-,TRBV7-8,TRBJ1-1,TRBD1
CASSRAGVSPLHF,TGTGCCAGCAGCCGGGCAGGGGTCTCACCCCTCCACTTT,-,TRBV7-2,TRBJ1-6,-
CASRRTPNTGELFF,TGTGCCAGCAGACGTACTCCGAACACCGGGGAGCTGTTTTTT,-,TRBV7-6,TRBJ2-2,-
CASSRDRAWGTEAFF,TGCGCCAGTTCCCGGGACAGAGCGTGGGGCACTGAAGCTTTCTTT,once,TRBV5-1,TRBJ1-1,TRBD1
CASIAGTSYEQYF,TGTGCCAGCATAGCCGGGACTTCCTACGAGCAGTACTTC,-,TRBV6-1,TRBJ2-7,-
CSVRSYQETQYF,TGCAGCGTCCGGTCTTACCAAGAGACCCAGTACTTC,-,TRBV29-1,TRBJ2-5,-
CASSLSYGGNEQFF,TGTGCCAGCAGCCTGAGTTACGGGGGGAATGAGCAGTTCTTC,-,TRBV5-8,TRBJ2-1,TRBD2
CASISIRQINEKLFF,TGTGCCAGCATCTCTATCCGACAGATAAATGAAAAACTGTTTTTT,-,TRBV28,TRBJ1-4,-
CASSSVAGSSYNEQFF,TGTGCCAGCAGCTCCGTAGCGGGGAGCTCCTACAATGAGCAGTTCTTC,-,TRBV7-3,TRBJ2-1,TRBD2
CASSRGAAAYGYTF,TGTGCCAGCAGCAGGGGGGCCGCCGCCTATGGCTACACCTTC,-,TRBV28,TRBJ1-2,TRBD1
CASSALLGETQYF,TGTGCCAGCAGCGCCCTGCTCGGGGAGACCCAGTACTTC,-,TRBV9,TRBJ2-5,-
CASSQEAQTTGYGYTF,TGCGCCAGCAGCCAAGAGGCCCAAACCACGGGCTATGGCTACACCTTC,-,TRBV4-1,TRBJ1-2,-
CASSYSTSGLQETQYF,TGTGCCAGCAGTTACTCGACCAGCGGGCTTCAAGAGACCCAGTACTTC,-,TRBV6-5,TRBJ2-5,-
CASSLRTGLMDEQYF,TGTGCCAGCAGCTTACGGACAGGGCTGATGGACGAGCAGTACTTC,-,TRBV7-3,TRBJ2-7,TRBD1
CASSSQGASFTGELFF,TGTGCCAGCAGCTCACAGGGGGCGAGTTTCACCGGGGAGCTGTTTTTT,-,TRBV7-9,TRBJ2-2,TRBD1
CASKLDWWCGETQYF,TGTGCCAGCAAGTTGGACTGGTGGTGTGGGGAGACCCAGTACTTC,-,TRBV11-3,TRBJ2-5,-
CASSLQGMNTEAFF,TGCGCCAGCAGCTTACAGGGAATGAACACTGAAGCTTTCTTT,once,TRBV5-1,TRBJ1-1,-
CASSRRTGRGYYEKLFF,TGTGCCAGCAGCCGACGGACAGGGCGAGGTTATTATGAAAAACTGTTTTTT,-,TRBV11-2,TRBJ1-4,TRBD1
CASRDNRYEQYF,TGTGCCAGCAGGGACAACCGCTACGAGCAGTACTTC,-,TRBV2,TRBJ2-7,-
CASSWAGGNADTQYF,TGTGCCAGTAGTTGGGCGGGAGGGAATGCAGATACGCAGTATTTT,-,TRBV19,TRBJ2-3,TRBD2
CASRTNGQGYEQYF,TGTGCCAGCAGGACGAACGGACAGGGCTACGAGCAGTACTTC,-,TRBV25-1,TRBJ2-7,TRBD1
CASSLTGGYEQYF,TGTGCCAGCAGCTTGACAGGGGGCTACGAGCAGTACTTC,-,TRBV7-2,TRBJ2-7,TRBD1
CASRRLAGGSDTQYF,TGTGCCAGCAGACGACTAGCGGGGGGGTCAGATACGCAGTATTTT,-,TRBV6-1,TRBJ2-3,TRBD2
CASSDRDSPLHF,TGCGCCAGCAGTGACCGAGATTCACCCCTCCACTTT,-,TRBV10-1,TRBJ1-6,-
CASTRQAGLNEQFF,TGTGCCAGCACCCGCCAGGCAGGCTTAAATGAGCAGTTCTTC,-,TRBV18,TRBJ2-1,-
CASSIVTQSNEQYF,TGTGCCAGTAGTATAGTAACTCAAAGCAACGAGCAGTACTTC,-,TRBV19,TRBJ2-7,-
CATSSQGGAGELFF,TGTGCCACCAGCAGCCAGGGTGGCGCCGGGGAGCTGTTTTTT,-,TRBV15,TRBJ2-2,-
CASREINMNTEAFF,TGTGCCAGCAGGGAAATAAACATGAACACTGAAGCTTTCTTT,-,TRBV6-1,TRBJ1-1,-
CASGGTGEKLFF,TGTGCCAGCGGAGGGACGGGTGAAAAACTGTTTTTT,few,TRBV2,TRBJ1-4,-
CASRKTGGNPGELFF,TGTGCCAGTAGGAAGACAGGGGGCAACCCCGGGGAGCTGTTTTTT,once,TRBV19,TRBJ2-2,TRBD1
CASSWRTSGRDEQFF,TGTGCCAGCAGCTGGAGGACTAGCGGGAGGGATGAGCAGTTCTTC,-,TRBV7-2,TRBJ2-1,TRBD2
CASETGGGTEAFF,TGCGCCAGCGAGACAGGGGGGGGCACTGAAGCTTTCTTT,-,TRBV5-1,TRBJ1-1,TRBD1
CASSYSTGERYGYTF,TGTGCCAGCAGCTACTCGACAGGGGAACGCTATGGCTACACCTTC,-,TRBV7-9,TRBJ1-2,TRBD1
CASSFSGPQETQYF,TGTGCCAGCAGTTTTAGCGGGCCTCAAGAGACCCAGTACTTC,-,TRBV6-5,TRBJ2-5,TRBD2
CSSSLTGSGGTDTQYF,TGTTCCAGCAGCTTAACGGGTAGCGGGGGCACAGATACGCAGTATTTT,-,TRBV7-3,TRBJ2-3,TRBD2